This T cell receptor beta chain stems from a study of blood T cell repertoires in COVID-19. Overall study: Acute and convalescent COVID-19 samples came from the United States, Italy and Spain.

Patients from Seattle were sampled longitudinally, starting during active infection. CDR1 is MNHNY, CDR2 SVGAGI, per germline (reference sequence). Trimming removed 3 bases from V and 7 bases from J, with 16 bases in between. The CDR3 extends over 14 amino acids. Source study methods: Estimated nucleated cell counts came from reference gene primer amplification. Clones were sequenced by immunoSEQ multiplex PCR, and TCRdb holds only the in-frame ones, with some missing. V and J calls plus clone size are reproduced from that table; the DNA served to infer D and trimming. The sample lists about 360,000 clones, 80% to 90% occurring once.

This sequence was found in a woman aged 55-75 years with COVID-19, enrolled during active disease. The sequenced sample was peripheral blood. V usage is TRBV6-6 and J usage is TRBJ2-7; possible D gene TRBD2, 6 bases. CDR3 loop: CASSYHGGRGEQYF. The CDR3, as DNA: TGTGCCAGCAGTTATCACGGGGGTCGGGGGGAGCAGTACTTC.